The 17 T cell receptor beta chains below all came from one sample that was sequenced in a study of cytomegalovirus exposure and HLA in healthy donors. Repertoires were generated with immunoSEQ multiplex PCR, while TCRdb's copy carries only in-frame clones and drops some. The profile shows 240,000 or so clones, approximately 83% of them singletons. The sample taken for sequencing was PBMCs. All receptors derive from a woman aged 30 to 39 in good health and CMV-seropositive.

As DNA, the CDR3 is TGTGCCAGCAGCCTAGGAGAACAGACCCAGTACTTC. This encodes CASSLGEQTQYF. This rearrangement joins TRBV14 to TRBJ2-5, with unresolved D. The germline CDR1 and CDR2 sequences are SGHDN and FVKESK. This CDR3 has 12 amino acids. Trimming removed 4 bases from V and 6 bases from J, with 9 bases in between.

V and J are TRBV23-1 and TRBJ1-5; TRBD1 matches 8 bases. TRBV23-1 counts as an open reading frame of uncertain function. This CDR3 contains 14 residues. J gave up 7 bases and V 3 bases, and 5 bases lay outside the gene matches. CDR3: CASSHGRGRQPQHF. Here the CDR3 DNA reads TGCGCCAGCAGTCACGGCAGGGGGCGACAGCCCCAGCATTTT.

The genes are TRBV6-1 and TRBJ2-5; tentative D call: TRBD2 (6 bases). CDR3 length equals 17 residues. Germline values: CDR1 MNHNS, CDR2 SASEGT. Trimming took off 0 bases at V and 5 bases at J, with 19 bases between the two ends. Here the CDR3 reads CASSEAGLRAAGETQYF. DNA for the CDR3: TGTGCCAGCAGTGAAGCGGGGCTGAGGGCCGCGGGGGAGACCCAGTACTTC.

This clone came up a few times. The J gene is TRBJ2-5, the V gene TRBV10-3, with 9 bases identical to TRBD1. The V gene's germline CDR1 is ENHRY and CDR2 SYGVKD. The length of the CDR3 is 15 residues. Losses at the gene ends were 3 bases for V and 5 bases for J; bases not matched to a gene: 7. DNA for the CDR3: TGTGCCATCAGTGACCCGGGACAGGGAAAGGAGACCCAGTACTTC. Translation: CAISDPGQGKETQYF.

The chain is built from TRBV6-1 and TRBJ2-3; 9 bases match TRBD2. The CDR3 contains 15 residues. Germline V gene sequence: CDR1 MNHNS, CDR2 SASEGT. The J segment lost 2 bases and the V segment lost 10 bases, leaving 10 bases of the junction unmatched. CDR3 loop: CATGTSPTPTDTQYF. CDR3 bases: TGTGCCACGGGGACTAGCCCTACCCCCACAGATACGCAGTATTTT.

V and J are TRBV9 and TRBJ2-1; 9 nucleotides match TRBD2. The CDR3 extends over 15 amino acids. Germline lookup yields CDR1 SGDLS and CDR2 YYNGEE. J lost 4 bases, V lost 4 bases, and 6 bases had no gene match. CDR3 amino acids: CASSKRLAVYNEQFF. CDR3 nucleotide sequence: TGTGCCAGCAGCAAACGACTAGCGGTATACAATGAGCAGTTCTTC.

CDR3 bases: TGCGCCAGCAGCTTGGCGGCGGGAGGGGGCCAAGAGACCCAGTACTTC. Translating it yields CASSLAAGGGQETQYF. V and J are TRBV5-1 and TRBJ2-5, with 9 bases matching TRBD2. The CDR3 runs 16 residues. CDR1 and CDR2 from the germline V gene are SGHRS and YFSETQ. Unmatched junction bases numbered 4, after V lost 0 bases and J lost 1 base.

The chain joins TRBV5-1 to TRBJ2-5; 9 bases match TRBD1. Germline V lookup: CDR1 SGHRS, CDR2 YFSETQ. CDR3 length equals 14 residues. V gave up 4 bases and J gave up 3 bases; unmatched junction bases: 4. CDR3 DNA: TGCGCCAGCAGCGAACGGACAGGGGAAGAGACCCAGTACTTC. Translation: CASSERTGEETQYF.

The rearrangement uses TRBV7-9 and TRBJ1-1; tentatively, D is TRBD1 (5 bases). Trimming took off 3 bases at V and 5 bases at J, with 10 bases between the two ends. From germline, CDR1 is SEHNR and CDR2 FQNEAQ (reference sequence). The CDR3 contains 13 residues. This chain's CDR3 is CASSFGGATEAFF. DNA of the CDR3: TGTGCCAGCAGCTTCGGGGGTGCGACTGAAGCTTTCTTT.

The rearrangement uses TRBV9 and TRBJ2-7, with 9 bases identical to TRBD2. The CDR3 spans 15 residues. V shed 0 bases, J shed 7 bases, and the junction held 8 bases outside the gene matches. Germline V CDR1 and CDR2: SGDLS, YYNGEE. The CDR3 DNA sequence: TGTGCCAGCAGCGTAGCGCTAGCGGGACCCCTGGAGCAGTACTTC. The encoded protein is CASSVALAGPLEQYF. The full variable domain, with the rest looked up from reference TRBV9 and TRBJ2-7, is DSGVTQTPKHLITATGQRVTLRCSPRSGDLSVYWYQQSLDQGLQFLIQYYNGEERAKGNILERFSAQQFPDLHSELNLSSLELGDSALYFCASSVALAGPLEQYFGPGTRLTVT.

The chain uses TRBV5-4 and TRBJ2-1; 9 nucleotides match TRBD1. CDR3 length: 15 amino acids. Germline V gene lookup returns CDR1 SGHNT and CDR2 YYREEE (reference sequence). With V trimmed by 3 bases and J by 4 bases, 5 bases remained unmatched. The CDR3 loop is CASSSRDRVYNEQFF. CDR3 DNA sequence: TGTGCCAGCAGCTCCCGGGACAGGGTTTACAATGAGCAGTTCTTC.

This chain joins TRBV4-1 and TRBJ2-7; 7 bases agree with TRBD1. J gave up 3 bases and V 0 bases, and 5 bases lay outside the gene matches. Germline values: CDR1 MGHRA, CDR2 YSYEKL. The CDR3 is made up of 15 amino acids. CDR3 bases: TGCGCCAGCAGCCAAGAAGGCAGGGGGAACTACGAGCAGTACTTC. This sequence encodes CASSQEGRGNYEQYF.

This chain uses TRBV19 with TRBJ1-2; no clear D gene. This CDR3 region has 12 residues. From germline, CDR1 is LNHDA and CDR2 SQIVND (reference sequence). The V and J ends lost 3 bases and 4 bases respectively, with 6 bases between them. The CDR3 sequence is CASSMAVYGYTF. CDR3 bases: TGTGCCAGTAGTATGGCAGTCTATGGCTACACCTTC.

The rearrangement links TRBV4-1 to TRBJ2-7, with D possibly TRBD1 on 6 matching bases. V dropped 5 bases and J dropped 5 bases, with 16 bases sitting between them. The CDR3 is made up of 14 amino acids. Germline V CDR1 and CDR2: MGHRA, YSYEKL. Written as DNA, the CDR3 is TGCGCCAGCAGCGTGACAGGACCAGGCCACGAGCAGTACTTC. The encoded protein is CASSVTGPGHEQYF.

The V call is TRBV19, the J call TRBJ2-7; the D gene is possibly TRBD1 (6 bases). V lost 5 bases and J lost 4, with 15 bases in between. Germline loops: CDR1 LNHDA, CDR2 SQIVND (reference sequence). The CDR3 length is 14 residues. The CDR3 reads CASSQRTETYEQYF. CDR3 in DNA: TGTGCCAGTAGTCAGAGGACAGAGACGTACGAGCAGTACTTC. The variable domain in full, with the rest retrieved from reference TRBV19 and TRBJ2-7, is DGGITQSPKYLFRKEGQNVTLSCEQNLNHDAMYWYRQDPGQGLRLIYYSQIVNDFQKGDIAEGYSVSREKKESFPLTVTSAQKNPTAFYLCASSQRTETYEQYFGPGTRLTVT.

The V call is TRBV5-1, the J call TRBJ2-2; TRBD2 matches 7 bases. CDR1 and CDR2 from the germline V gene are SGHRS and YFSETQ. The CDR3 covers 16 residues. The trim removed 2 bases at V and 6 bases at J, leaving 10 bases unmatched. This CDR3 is CASSFYGDYIPGELFF. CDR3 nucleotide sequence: TGCGCCAGCAGCTTCTATGGGGACTATATACCCGGGGAGCTGTTTTTT.

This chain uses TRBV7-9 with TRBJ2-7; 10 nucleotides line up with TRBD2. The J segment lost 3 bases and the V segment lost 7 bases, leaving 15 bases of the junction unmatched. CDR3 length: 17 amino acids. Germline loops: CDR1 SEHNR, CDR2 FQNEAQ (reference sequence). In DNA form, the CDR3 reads TGTGCCAGCACCCTGTGGGGGGGATCTAGCGGGAGCTACGAGCAGTACTTC. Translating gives CASTLWGGSSGSYEQYF.